This entry lists 12 T cell receptor beta chains sequenced from one sample in a study of T cells in Graves' hyperthyroidism and ophthalmopathy. Using RNA transcripts as the source, TCR beta CDR3 regions were amplified. First-round RT-PCR of the TCR CDR3 relied on the HTBI primer set. TCRdb ran MiXCR on the multiplex PCR reads and lists one entry per CDR3 protein. The sample contains over 350,000 distinct CDR3 sequences, about 18% of which appear only once. The sequencing input was blood. These receptors came from a man aged 18 to 29 with Graves' ophthalmopathy.

This clonotype occurred a few times. Being one base from a much bigger clone, this may be a read error. This sequence joins TRBV3-1 and TRBJ2-1; D is undetermined. Germline CDR1 is LGHDT and CDR2 is YNNKEL (reference sequence). This CDR3 region has 13 residues. The CDR3 loop is CAGSQGPRSEQFF. The CDR3 nucleotides are TGTGCCGGCAGCCAAGGCCCAAGGAGTGAGCAGTTCTTC.

In its sample, this clonotype was seen many times. The chain links TRBV5-1 to TRBJ2-7, with a possible D match to TRBD2 (7 bases). In germline, CDR1 is SGHRS, CDR2 YFSETQ. Trimming pared 5 bases from V and 4 bases from J, leaving 19 bases between. The CDR3 contains 15 residues. This CDR3 reads CASRGGAGEIYEQYF. DNA for the CDR3: TGCGCCAGCAGAGGGGGGGCAGGAGAGATTTACGAGCAGTACTTC. The variable domain in full, with the rest retrieved from reference TRBV5-1 and TRBJ2-7, is KAGVTQTPRYLIKTRGQQVTLSCSPISGHRSVSWYQQTPGQGLQFLFEYFSETQRNKGNFPGRFSGRQFSNSRSEMNVSTLELGDSALYLCASRGGAGEIYEQYFGPGTRLTVT.

This clonotype was seen repeatedly, ten times or more. The V and J genes are TRBV20-1 and TRBJ2-1; D may be TRBD1 (5 bases). V shed 0 bases and J shed 7 bases, with 13 bases lying between them. Germline V gene lookup returns CDR1 DFQATT and CDR2 SNEGSKA (reference sequence). This CDR3 has 14 residues. CDR3 in amino acids: CSAREGPARNEQFF. DNA for the CDR3: TGCAGTGCTAGAGAGGGGCCAGCGCGGAATGAGCAGTTCTTC.

V is TRBV12-3 or TRBV12-4 and J is TRBJ2-1; no clear D gene. This CDR3 region has 14 residues. Trimming removed 6 bases at V and 6 bases at J, with 15 bases between. The CDR3 sequence: CASSLKRSLNEQFF. The CDR3 nucleotides are TGTGCCAGCAGCCTGAAGAGGTCCCTCAATGAGCAGTTCTTC.

This clonotype was seen at least ten times. The chain carries TRBV6-2 or TRBV6-3 and TRBJ1-1; tentatively, D is TRBD1 (5 bases). The CDR3 runs 14 residues. The germline CDR1 and CDR2 sequences are MNHEY and SVGEGT. V was clipped by 6 bases and J by 0 bases, with 11 bases between them. The CDR3 DNA is TGTGCCAGCAGAGGGGACCGAGTGAACACTGAAGCTTTCTTT. Translation: CASRGDRVNTEAFF.

This clonotype has only a few counts. The rearrangement joins TRBV6-1 to TRBJ1-1; possibly TRBD1 for D (6 bases). CDR3 size: 17 residues. The V end was cut by 5 bases, the J end by 0 bases, with 19 bases between. CDR1 MNHNS and CDR2 SASEGT come from the germline V gene. DNA of the CDR3: TGTGCCAGCAGTCCTAGGGGGGGGGGCACCCTGAACACTGAAGCTTTCTTT. It specifies CASSPRGGGTLNTEAFF.

This clonotype has at least ten counts. V usage is TRBV5-5 and J usage is TRBJ2-4, with TRBD2 matching 12 bases. The trim removed 3 bases at V and 9 bases at J, leaving 4 bases unmatched. CDR3 size: 14 residues. The germline gives CDR1 SGHKS, CDR2 YYEKEE (reference sequence). The CDR3 loop reads CASSYGLAGPIQYF. CDR3 DNA: TGTGCCAGCAGCTACGGACTAGCGGGGCCCATTCAGTACTTC.

This clonotype was seen at least ten times. This chain uses TRBV5-1 with TRBJ2-3; 7 bases fit TRBD2. V was pared by 3 bases and J by 0 bases, with 1 base of the junction left unmatched. The germline CDR1 and CDR2 sequences are SGHRS and YFSETQ. CDR3 length: 14 residues. CDR3 nucleotides: TGCGCCAGCAGCTCGACTAGCAGCACAGATACGCAGTATTTT. Protein: CASSSTSSTDTQYF.

This clonotype appeared a few times. This chain connects TRBV20-1 to TRBJ2-7, with unresolved D. The CDR3 runs to 11 residues. Germline V CDR1 and CDR2: DFQATT, SNEGSKA (reference sequence). V lost 4 bases and J 5 bases, leaving 9 bases between the germline ends. The CDR3 DNA sequence: TGCAGTGCTAACAGAAGGGACGAGCAGTACTTC. Protein: CSANRRDEQYF.

This clonotype turned up a few times. V is TRBV4-1 and J is TRBJ1-6; TRBD1 aligns across 8 bases. The germline gives CDR1 MGHRA, CDR2 YSYEKL. V gave up 1 base and J gave up 7 bases; unmatched junction bases: 9. The CDR3 runs to 17 residues. Here the CDR3 reads CASSQGAARGRNSPLHF. CDR3 DNA sequence: TGCGCCAGCAGCCAAGGAGCGGCCAGGGGGCGGAATTCACCCCTCCACTTT.

This clonotype has more than one count but fewer than ten. The V call is TRBV9, the J call TRBJ1-1; TRBD1 matches at 10 bases. Trimming cost V 0 bases and J 3 bases; bases outside gene matches: 11. Germline CDR1 and CDR2: SGDLS and YYNGEE. The CDR3 has 18 amino acids. In DNA form, the CDR3 reads TGTGCCAGCAGCGTAGGGGACAGGGGAGGCGGGGTCGACACTGAAGCTTTCTTT. It yields the protein CASSVGDRGGGVDTEAFF.

The chain has TRBV10-1 and TRBJ1-1; D unclear. The CDR3 is 13 residues long. From germline, CDR1 is WNHNN and CDR2 SYGVQD (reference sequence). Trimming left V 0 bases short and J 11 bases short, with 13 bases between. The CDR3 sequence is CASSESYAGRAFF. In nucleotides, the CDR3 is TGCGCCAGCAGTGAGTCGTACGCGGGGAGGGCTTTCTTT.